The 13 T cell receptor beta chains below come from one sample, sequenced in a study of blood T cell repertoires in COVID-19. Assay: immunoSEQ multiplex PCR; the TCRdb copy retains only in-frame clones and omits some. The data show about 54,000 clones, 70% to 90% seen once. Specimen: peripheral blood. The source is a human donor in a cohort sampled during active COVID-19.

The chain has TRBV29-1 and TRBJ2-6; 9 bases are a match to TRBD1. Germline-derived CDR1 and CDR2 are SQVTM and ANQGSEA. This CDR3 is 22 amino acids long. J lost 0 bases, V lost 4 bases, and 22 bases had no gene match. In DNA, the CDR3 is TGCAGCGTTGGGGGGGTGAAGGACAGGGGTCCCGATGTTAGCTCTGGGGCCAACGTCCTGACTTTC. Protein: CSVGGVKDRGPDVSSGANVLTF.

V and J are TRBV25-1 and TRBJ2-2, with D tentatively TRBD2 (5 bases). Germline CDR1 MGHDK, CDR2 SYGVNS. The CDR3 sequence is 16 residues long. V gave up 0 bases and J gave up 0 bases, with 8 bases separating them. Written as DNA, the CDR3 is TGTGCCAGCAGTGAATATAACGGGGCGAACACCGGGGAGCTGTTTTTT. Its translation: CASSEYNGANTGELFF.

This clone was seen only once. The chain joins TRBV2 to TRBJ1-4; TRBD1 aligns across 11 bases. V lost 4 bases and J lost 7; bases outside the gene matches: 8. Germline-derived CDR1 and CDR2 are SNHLY and FYNNEI. The length of the CDR3 is 16 residues. Written as DNA, the CDR3 is TGTGCCAGCAGTGCTTTAGGACAGGGGGCTAGTGAAAAACTGTTTTTT. Encoded protein: CASSALGQGASEKLFF.

The chain uses TRBV11-3 and TRBJ2-2; D is possibly TRBD2 (5 bases). The CDR3 totals 14 residues. Germline V CDR1 and CDR2: SGHNT, YENEEA. The V gene lost 1 base and the J gene lost 4 bases, with 7 bases spanning the gap. The CDR3 region is CASSLGGSTGELFF. In nucleotides, the CDR3 is TGTGCCAGCAGCTTAGGTGGGAGCACCGGGGAGCTGTTTTTT.

Notes on this clone: Likely a read error: the CDR3 ends without its conserved phenylalanine or tryptophan. The limits of the CDR3 on the DNA are not certain, so only TCRdb's listed CDR3 is given. The chain carries TRBV3-1 (or the pseudogene TRBV3-2) and TRBJ1-4; the D call of TRBD1 is as the table states it, not checked on the DNA. The CDR3 length equals 9 residues, ends included. Germline V gene data show CDR1 as LGHDT and CDR2 as YNNKEL (reference sequence). CDR3 region: CASTTRRFL.

The genes are TRBV9 and TRBJ2-3; TRBD1 matches 7 bases. The V gene end was trimmed by 0 bases and the J gene end by 2 bases; junction bases not matched to a gene: 6. The germline gives CDR1 SGDLS, CDR2 YYNGEE. This CDR3 region has 16 residues. This chain's CDR3 is CASSVASRGYTDTQYF. In DNA form, the CDR3 reads TGTGCCAGCAGCGTAGCTAGCAGGGGGTACACAGATACGCAGTATTTT.

In this sample, this clone turned up a few times. V gene TRBV28 combines with J gene TRBJ2-5, with D possibly matching TRBD2 (5 bases). The germline CDR1 and CDR2 sequences are MDHEN and SYDVKM. V gave up 6 bases and J gave up 5 bases, with 13 bases separating them. The CDR3 length is 13 residues. The CDR3 bases are TGTGCCAGCAGGTATCGGGGTGGGGAGACCCAGTACTTC. It yields the protein CASRYRGGETQYF. Supplemented by reference TRBV28 and TRBJ2-5, the full variable domain reads DVKVTQSSRYLVKRTGEKVFLECVQDMDHENMFWYRQDPGLGLRLIYFSYDVKMKEKGDIPEGYSVSREKKERFSLILESASTNQTSMYLCASRYRGGETQYFGPGTRLLVL.

The rearrangement joins TRBV19 to TRBJ1-2; TRBD1 matches 11 bases. CDR3 length equals 13 residues. V lost 8 bases to trimming and J lost 2 bases; unmatched junction nucleotides: 1. The V gene's germline CDR1 is LNHDA and CDR2 SQIVND (reference sequence). This CDR3 is CASGDRGNYGYTF. The DNA of the CDR3 is TGTGCCAGTGGGGACAGGGGGAACTATGGCTACACCTTC.

The chain employs TRBV29-1 and TRBJ1-2; weak D call: TRBD1 (5 bases). CDR1 SQVTM and CDR2 ANQGSEA come from the germline V gene. The V end was cut by 7 bases, the J end by 4 bases, with 16 bases between. The CDR3 runs 13 residues. CDR3: CSGDRGFPYGYTF. DNA of the CDR3: TGCAGCGGGGATCGGGGGTTCCCCTATGGCTACACCTTC. Together with reference TRBV29-1 and TRBJ1-2, the CDR3 gives the full variable domain: SAVISQKPSRDICQRGTSLTIQCQVDSQVTMMFWYRQQPGQSLTLIATANQGSEATYESGFVIDKFPISRPNLTFSTLTVSNMSPEDSSIYLCSGDRGFPYGYTFGSGTRLTVV.

The chain links TRBV2 to TRBJ1-1, with 7 bases matching TRBD1. Germline-derived CDR1 and CDR2 are SNHLY and FYNNEI. The ends lost 10 bases at V and 4 bases at J; junction bases unmatched: 15. The CDR3 sequence is 15 residues long. CDR3 amino acids: CAIGTALQGGTEAFF. For the CDR3, the DNA is TGTGCCATAGGGACAGCGCTCCAAGGAGGCACTGAAGCTTTCTTT.

The chain joins TRBV2 to TRBJ2-7; 7 bases agree with TRBD1. V trimming: 9 bases; J trimming: 4 bases; junction bases outside the gene matches: 12. The germline V gene encodes CDR1 SNHLY and CDR2 FYNNEI. The CDR3 is made up of 14 amino acids. DNA of the CDR3: TGTGCCAGTAACCCTGGGGCAGGGGGTTACGAGCAGTACTTC. It translates to CASNPGAGGYEQYF.

V gene TRBV6-1 combines with J gene TRBJ1-1; 8 positions match TRBD1. Per the germline V gene, CDR1 is MNHNS and CDR2 is SASEGT. There are 14 residues in the CDR3. The trim removed 0 bases at V and 3 bases at J, leaving 0 bases unmatched. CDR3 sequence (DNA): TGTGCCAGCAGTGAAGCGACAGGGGACACTGAAGCTTTCTTT. Protein sequence: CASSEATGDTEAFF.

This clone was counted between two and nine times. The CDR3 sequence: CASLELNTEAFF. CDR3 DNA: TGTGCCAGCCTCGAACTTAACACTGAAGCTTTCTTT. The chain employs TRBV28 and TRBJ1-1; D is ambiguous. Germline V lookup: CDR1 MDHEN, CDR2 SYDVKM. The CDR3 loop spans 12 amino acids. Trimming stripped 8 bases from V and 2 bases from J, with 9 bases between.